The following is a T cell receptor beta chain sequence with its context. Its matching antigen is unknown. The study enrolled healthy HIV-negative adults without recent acute infections or vaccinations as donors. This entry belongs to a study of shared clonotypes between healthy human individuals. Overall study results and limits: Larger richness was generally estimated for naive than memory subsets.

Per germline, CDR1 MGHRA and CDR2 YSYEKL. CDR3 size: 15 residues. J lost 4 bases, V lost 4 bases, and 6 bases had no gene match. Sequencing used immunoSEQ multiplex PCR; TCRdb keeps in-frame clones, though not all of them. The sample records around 1 million clones, approximately 80% being singletons. The chain joins TRBV4-1 to TRBJ2-7; TRBD2 matches 11 bases. The sequence came from a man between 18 and 35 years old in good health. The specimen was memory CD4+ T cells sorted from blood. The subset is: CD45RA-negative fraction. Here the CDR3 reads CASSLPTSGKYEQYF. The CDR3 nucleotides read TGCGCCAGCAGCCTACCGACTAGCGGGAAGTACGAGCAGTACTTC.